A single T cell receptor (beta chain) is shown here with its context. Its antigen is not yet known. Qualities for individual bases were not recorded, and no much larger clone is one base off. Using the deep immunoSEQ assay, TCR CDR3 regions were amplified from genomic DNA by multiplex PCR. For each cell subset, the extracted genomic DNA was distributed evenly across all wells of several immunoSEQ 96-well plates, and each plate served as one replicate. For sorted subsets, each replicate PCR was loaded with 200 ng genomic DNA, equivalent to approximately 27,000 T cell genomes. The purified libraries were quantified using a Qubit 3.0 fluorometer, sized with a Bioanalyzer 2100, and then quantified again using the KAPA Library Quantification kit. A separate single-read 150-cycle Illumina NextSeq 550 flow cell was used to sequence each immunoSEQ 96-well plate. The paper's processing steps were these. The immunoSEQ output contained only junctional sequences without quality scores, so filtering could not match that applied to full-length reads. To assign V/J genes and CDR3, sequences were annotated using PyIR, a Python wrapper for IgBLAST v1.9, with IMGT germline references. Reads were filtered out if the reads had weak V/J assignments (E-value above 1e-6), no CDR3, stop codons, out-of-frame junctions, or ambiguous translated residues. V3J clonotypes were defined as sequences sharing the same inferred V gene, J gene, and CDR3 amino acid sequence. Percentage overlap between repertoires was computed as shared unique clonotypes divided by the size of the smaller repertoire. Repertoire richness was assessed with RTK rarefaction, the Chao1 estimator, and Recon v2.1 estimates of unobserved clonotypes. Generation probabilities for all TCRbeta clonotypes obtained by the gDNA method from a handful of donors were computed using OLGA. TCRdb re-hosts the immuneACCESS table, in-frame sequences only. Its copies lack some clones; in the studies checked, an unresolved V gene accounts for under half of them, and the cause for the rest is not known. D and trimming were read from the DNA, whereas the V and J calls and clone size are those reported in that table. Counted in this sample were around 1,100,000 clones; 77% of them appeared once. The ten largest clones capture 0.85% to 1% of the sample.

The donors were healthy, HIV-negative adults with no recently reported acute infections or vaccinations. Only Caucasian adults living in Nashville, Tennessee, USA were represented among the donors. CD4+ T cells were enriched by magnetic negative selection, after which naive cells were positively selected on CD45RA and the negative fraction was taken as the memory subset. After blood collection by leukapheresis, PBMCs were isolated using Ficoll-Histopaque density gradient centrifugation and then cryopreserved in the vapor phase of liquid nitrogen. Purity and quantity of every magnetically sorted T cell population were checked by analytical flow cytometry. From each sorted fraction, genomic DNA was isolated and quantified by UV absorbance on a Nanodrop 2000c. The data were taken from a study of shared clonotypes between healthy human individuals (dated by TCRdb to between 2020 and 2021). For context, the study as a whole: The cohort comprised two women and three men aged 18 to 49 years. For each donor, three plates each were used for CD4 naive and CD4 memory, two plates were used for CD8 naive, and one plate was used for CD8 memory. To estimate repertoire size and how much clonotypes are shared between individuals, the study performed deep sequencing of blood TCR repertoires from five healthy adults. Different laboratories and diverse techniques were used to prepare libraries and sequence TCR repertoires, to increase sequencing depth and limit assay-specific biases. Per donor, leukapheresis produced somewhere between about 0.85 and 8.9 billion PBMCs. General study outcomes and caveats: Because the study included only a small number of donors, the genetic and exposure-history diversity represented was limited. When a handful of donors were compared, the shared fraction of clonotypes was about 5% for naive CD4, about 4% for naive CD8, 2.3% for memory CD4, and roughly 0.43% for memory CD8. Naive subsets generally had larger estimated clonotype richness than memory subsets did. Rarefaction of sorted-subset datasets indicated incomplete sequencing despite the large sequencing depth. Sampling was restricted to blood, and TCR repertoires in tissue are likely to differ from TCR repertoires in blood. Pairwise subsampling led to the expectation that sequencing depth would affect the degree of clonotype sharing among donors. Compared with non-shared clonotypes, clonotypes shared by all four sorted-subset donors had higher generation probabilities.

CDR1 and CDR2 (SGHDN, FVKESK) derive from the germline V gene. V drops 4 bases and J drops 0 bases, leaving 15 bases in between. The CDR3 numbers 16 residues from cysteine through phenylalanine. Just CDR3 DNA is preserved here, 48 bases in frame from base 1. The source material was memory CD4+ T cells from PBMCs. The sample's cell subset or site label, in plain terms: CD45RA-negative fraction. This chain joins TRBV14 to TRBJ1-1; the D gene is unclear. This clonotype was obtained from a man in his late teens or twenties in good health. Some clones in this sample may be carry-over from other donors' samples. CDR3 loop: CASSPGPGRLNTEAFF. Here is the DNA: TGTGCCAGCAGCCCCGGGCCGGGAAGGCTGAACACTGAAGCTTTCTTT.